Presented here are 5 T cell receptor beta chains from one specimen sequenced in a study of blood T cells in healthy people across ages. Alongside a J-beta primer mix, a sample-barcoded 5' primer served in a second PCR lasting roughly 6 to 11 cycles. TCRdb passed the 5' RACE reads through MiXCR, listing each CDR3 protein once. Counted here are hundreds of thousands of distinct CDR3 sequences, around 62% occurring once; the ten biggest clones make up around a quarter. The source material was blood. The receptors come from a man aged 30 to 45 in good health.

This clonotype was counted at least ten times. The DNA for the CDR3 is TGTGCCAGCAGCCTTCGTCCCCCCGCGGGCTATGGCTACACCTTC. Its protein product is CASSLRPPAGYGYTF. V is TRBV3-1 and J is TRBJ1-2, with unresolved D. The CDR3 loop spans 15 amino acids. Per the germline V gene, CDR1 is LGHDT and CDR2 is YNNKEL (reference sequence). V was clipped by 4 bases and J by 4 bases, with 16 bases between them. Variable domain in full (rest from reference TRBV3-1 and TRBJ1-2): DTAVSQTPKYLVTQMGNDKSIKCEQNLGHDTMYWYKQDSKKFLKIMFSYNNKELIINETVPNRFSPKSPDKAHLNLHINSLELGDSAVYFCASSLRPPAGYGYTFGSGTRLTVV.

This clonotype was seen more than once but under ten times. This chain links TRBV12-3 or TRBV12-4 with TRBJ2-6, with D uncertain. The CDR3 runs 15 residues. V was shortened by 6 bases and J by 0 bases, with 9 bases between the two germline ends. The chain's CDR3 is CASSPMISGANVLTF. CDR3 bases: TGTGCCAGCAGCCCCATGATCTCTGGGGCCAACGTCCTGACTTTC.

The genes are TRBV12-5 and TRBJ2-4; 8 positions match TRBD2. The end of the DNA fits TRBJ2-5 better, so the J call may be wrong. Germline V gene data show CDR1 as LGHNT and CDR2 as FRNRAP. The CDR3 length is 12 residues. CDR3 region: CASAAGGETQYF. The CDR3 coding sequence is TGTGCTAGTGCGGCGGGGGGTGAGACCCAGTACTTC.

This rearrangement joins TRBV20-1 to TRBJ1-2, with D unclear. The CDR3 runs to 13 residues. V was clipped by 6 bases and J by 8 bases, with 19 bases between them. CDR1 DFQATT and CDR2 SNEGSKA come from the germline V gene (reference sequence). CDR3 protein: CSAKTPSHPGYTF. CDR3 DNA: TGCAGTGCCAAAACTCCCAGCCACCCGGGCTACACCTTC.

The chain's CDR3 is CASSSLQQGQGGEQYF. DNA of the CDR3: TGCGCCAGCAGCTCACTACAACAGGGTCAGGGTGGCGAGCAGTACTTC. The chain is built from TRBV5-1 and TRBJ2-7; D perhaps matches TRBD1 (6 bases). The CDR3 is 16 residues long. The V end was cut by 3 bases, the J end by 6 bases, with 22 bases between. CDR1 and CDR2 (germline): SGHRS, YFSETQ.